Presented here are 23 T cell receptor beta chains from one specimen sequenced in a study of blood T cell repertoires in COVID-19. Assay used: immunoSEQ multiplex PCR; TCRdb lists only in-frame clones, some missing. The sample carries some 130,000 clones, around 80% recorded once. Sequencing was performed on peripheral blood. These receptors came from a man between 60 and 75 years old who had recovered from COVID-19.

In its sample, this clone was seen a few times. The rearrangement joins TRBV28 to TRBJ1-2; D not certain. Germline V gene sequence: CDR1 MDHEN, CDR2 SYDVKM. V lost 6 bases and J lost 4, with 9 bases in between. The CDR3 covers 12 residues. The CDR3 DNA follows: TGTGCCAGCAGCCCCGGACTCTATGGCTACACCTTC. Encoded protein: CASSPGLYGYTF.

This clone was seen just once. This sequence joins TRBV5-1 and TRBJ2-3; tentatively, D is TRBD2 (6 bases). Germline V gene lookup returns CDR1 SGHRS and CDR2 YFSETQ. With 0 bases removed from V and 1 base from J, the gap between germline ends came to 9 bases. CDR3 length equals 15 residues. The CDR3, as DNA: TGCGCCAGCAGCTTGGACGGGAGCGGCACAGATACGCAGTATTTT. This sequence encodes CASSLDGSGTDTQYF.

The chain recombines TRBV27 with TRBJ2-2; 7 nucleotides agree with TRBD1. Germline V CDR1 and CDR2: MNHEY, SMNVEV (reference sequence). V dropped 4 bases and J dropped 6; count of bases not matched to a gene: 5. The CDR3 length is 14 residues. This CDR3 reads CASSYLGQAGELFF. CDR3 bases: TGTGCCAGCAGTTACCTAGGACAGGCCGGGGAGCTGTTTTTT.

CDR3 in amino acids: CASNTPGLAKNIQYF. Written as DNA, the CDR3 is TGTGCCAGCAACACCCCGGGTCTAGCCAAAAACATTCAGTACTTC. The rearrangement joins TRBV28 to TRBJ2-4; D remains unclear. Germline CDR1 MDHEN, CDR2 SYDVKM. V dropped 7 bases and J dropped 0 bases, with 13 bases sitting between them. The CDR3 covers 15 residues.

The chain recombines TRBV4-2 with TRBJ2-7; TRBD2 agrees at 9 bases. Germline loops: CDR1 LGHNA, CDR2 YNFKEQ. This CDR3 has 16 residues. Germline trimming cut 1 base from V and 0 bases from J; bases unmatched to any gene: 4. The CDR3 DNA reads as TGTGCCAGCAGCCAAGGAGGGCGGGAGGGCTCCTACGAGCAGTACTTC. This translates into CASSQGGREGSYEQYF.

V usage is TRBV6-5 and J usage is TRBJ2-7; 8 bases line up with TRBD2. The CDR3 covers 15 residues. V was pared by 7 bases and J by 0 bases, with 8 bases of the junction left unmatched. Per the germline V gene, CDR1 is MNHEY and CDR2 is SVGAGI. CDR3 residues: CASTNLLAASYEQYF. The CDR3 DNA is TGTGCCAGCACCAACCTACTAGCGGCCTCCTACGAGCAGTACTTC.

V is TRBV7-2 and J is TRBJ1-2; 7 positions agree with TRBD1. Looked up from germline, CDR1 is SGHTA and CDR2 is FQGNSA. J was trimmed by 4 bases and V by 2 bases; bases with no gene match: 7. The CDR3 is 15 amino acids. CDR3 residues: CASSLSTGQSYGYTF. CDR3 in DNA: TGTGCCAGCAGCTTAAGTACGGGACAGAGCTATGGCTACACCTTC.

The CDR3 region has the DNA TGTGCCAGCAGTTATGTGGGAGTAACAGATACGCAGTATTTT. Translation: CASSYVGVTDTQYF. The chain combines TRBV6-5 with TRBJ2-3; maybe TRBD2 (5 bases). This CDR3 contains 14 residues. Between the trimmed V and J ends, which lost 3 bases and 3 bases, there was a span of 10 bases. Germline V CDR1 and CDR2: MNHEY, SVGAGI.

The V and J genes are TRBV12-3 or TRBV12-4 and TRBJ2-7; D is possibly TRBD1 (6 bases). This CDR3 region has 13 residues. CDR3 amino acids: CAIGQLIPYEQYF. CDR3 DNA sequence: TGTGCAATCGGACAGTTAATACCCTACGAGCAGTACTTC.

A single count supports this clone. Other DNA sequences in this sample translate to the same CDR3. The chain employs TRBV7-9 and TRBJ1-4, with 9 bases fitting TRBD1. Germline values: CDR1 SEHNR, CDR2 FQNEAQ (reference sequence). With V trimmed by 4 bases and J by 4 bases, 1 base remained unmatched. The CDR3 totals 14 residues. DNA of the CDR3: TGTGCCAGCAGCTCGGGACAGGGTAATGAAAAACTGTTTTTT. Amino acid sequence: CASSSGQGNEKLFF.

The chain combines TRBV7-2 with TRBJ1-5, with D tentatively TRBD1 (5 bases). Germline assignment: CDR1 SGHTA and CDR2 FQGNSA. The V and J ends lost 1 base and 6 bases respectively, with 13 bases between them. The CDR3 spans 15 residues. CDR3 region: CASSLVWGGIQPQHF. CDR3 nucleotide sequence: TGTGCCAGCAGCTTAGTTTGGGGGGGGATTCAGCCCCAGCATTTT.

This rearrangement joins TRBV6-1 to TRBJ1-3, with D unclear. The CDR3 is 15 amino acids. V was pared by 1 base and J by 4 bases, with 11 bases between. The V gene's germline CDR1 is MNHNS and CDR2 SASEGT. CDR3 region: CASSEEQVGGNTIYF. CDR3 sequence (DNA): TGTGCCAGCAGTGAAGAGCAGGTTGGGGGAAACACCATATATTTT.

The rearrangement links TRBV5-4 to TRBJ2-7; D is perhaps TRBD1 (6 bases). The CDR3 length is 14 residues. The ends were cut back, 3 bases at V and 7 bases at J, with 17 bases in the middle. CDR1 SGHNT and CDR2 YYREEE come from the germline V gene (reference sequence). The CDR3 reads CASSSPDSLSEQYF. The DNA of the CDR3 is TGTGCCAGCAGCTCACCGGACAGCCTTTCGGAGCAGTACTTC. Together with reference TRBV5-4 and TRBJ2-7, the CDR3 gives the full variable domain: ETGVTQSPTHLIKTRGQQVTLRCSSQSGHNTVSWYQQALGQGPQFIFQYYREEENGRGNFPPRFSGLQFPNYSSELNVNALELDDSALYLCASSSPDSLSEQYFGPGTRLTVT.

The rearrangement joins TRBV6-5 to TRBJ1-1, with D perhaps TRBD1 (5 bases). CDR1 is MNHEY, CDR2 SVGAGI, per germline. V was clipped by 6 bases and J by 0 bases, with 11 bases between them. The CDR3 is 14 amino acids. The CDR3 here is CASRRQQMNTEAFF. CDR3 sequence (DNA): TGTGCCAGCAGGAGACAGCAAATGAACACTGAAGCTTTCTTT.

This clone occurred once. This chain uses TRBV28 with TRBJ2-3, with 8 bases aligning to TRBD2. The CDR3 covers 16 residues. The V gene's germline CDR1 is MDHEN and CDR2 SYDVKM. V lost 2 bases, J lost 4 bases, and 8 bases stayed unmatched. The CDR3 DNA reads as TGTGCCAGCAGTTTACGTCCGGGAGGGTGGGCAGATACGCAGTATTTT. Its protein product is CASSLRPGGWADTQYF.

The chain combines TRBV11-2 with TRBJ1-1, with no clear D. Germline CDR1 SGHAT, CDR2 FQNNGV. Trimming cost V 0 bases and J 0 bases, with 11 bases left between them. This CDR3 is built from 16 residues. This chain's CDR3 is CASSLDSYGMNTEAFF. The CDR3 DNA reads as TGTGCCAGCAGCTTAGACTCCTACGGGATGAACACTGAAGCTTTCTTT.

In this sample, this clone turned up once. The V and J genes are TRBV24-1 and TRBJ2-3; 8 nucleotides line up with TRBD2. The CDR3 loop spans 14 amino acids. Germline V gene sequence: CDR1 KGHDR, CDR2 SFDVKD. Trimming took 6 bases from V and 5 from J; bases not matched to a gene: 6. CDR3 nucleotides: TGTGCCACCAGTCGACGGGGGGGCGTAGATACGCAGTATTTT. Protein sequence: CATSRRGGVDTQYF.

V and J are TRBV6-5 and TRBJ2-1; 11 positions agree with TRBD1. The CDR3 has 15 amino acids. Germline loops: CDR1 MNHEY, CDR2 SVGAGI. The junction had 5 bases not matched to a gene; V was cut back by 8 bases and J by 2 bases. The CDR3 bases are TGTGCCAGCTCTAGGGACAGGGGGGCCTACAATGAGCAGTTCTTC. This translates into CASSRDRGAYNEQFF.

The CDR3 loop is CASSLGLSTDTQYF. The CDR3 DNA is TGTGCCAGCAGCCTGGGACTTAGCACAGATACGCAGTATTTT. The chain carries TRBV7-2 and TRBJ2-3; D is possibly TRBD2 (6 bases). The V end was cut by 5 bases, the J end by 0 bases, with 9 bases between. CDR1 is SGHTA and CDR2 is FQGNSA in the germline V gene. The CDR3 is made up of 14 amino acids.

The chain has TRBV29-1 and TRBJ2-6, with 10 bases lining up with TRBD1. Per the germline V gene, CDR1 is SQVTM and CDR2 is ANQGSEA. V was clipped by 6 bases and J by 2 bases; unmatched bases: 4. The CDR3 is 15 amino acids. The CDR3 sequence: CSVGQGTTGANVLTF. The DNA for the CDR3 is TGCAGCGTGGGACAGGGGACTACTGGGGCCAACGTCCTGACTTTC.

This chain connects TRBV21-1 to TRBJ2-7; the table's D call of TRBD1 was not tested on the DNA. TRBV21-1 is reported as a pseudogene. The CDR3 totals 14 residues. The CDR3 DNA sequence: TGTGCCAGCAAAGGGCGAGGGGGCGACGGGGTGGTGTACTTC. This encodes CASKGRGGDGVVYF.

This chain uses TRBV11-2 with TRBJ1-5; 8 bases line up with TRBD1. The CDR3 totals 18 residues. Losses at the gene ends were 5 bases for V and 0 bases for J; bases not matched to a gene: 12. The V gene's germline CDR1 is SGHAT and CDR2 FQNNGV. The CDR3 spells CASSPGQAHYYSNQPQHF. The DNA of the CDR3 is TGTGCCAGCAGCCCGGGACAGGCCCATTACTATAGCAATCAGCCCCAGCATTTT.

The V call is TRBV29-1, the J call TRBJ1-5; weak D call: TRBD1 (5 bases). CDR1 is SQVTM and CDR2 is ANQGSEA in the germline V gene. The germline V and J ends were trimmed by 4 bases and 3 bases, with 10 bases remaining between them. The CDR3 totals 13 residues. The CDR3 DNA follows: TGCAGCGTTGGGGTAGGGGTCAATCAGCCCCAGCATTTT. Translated: CSVGVGVNQPQHF.